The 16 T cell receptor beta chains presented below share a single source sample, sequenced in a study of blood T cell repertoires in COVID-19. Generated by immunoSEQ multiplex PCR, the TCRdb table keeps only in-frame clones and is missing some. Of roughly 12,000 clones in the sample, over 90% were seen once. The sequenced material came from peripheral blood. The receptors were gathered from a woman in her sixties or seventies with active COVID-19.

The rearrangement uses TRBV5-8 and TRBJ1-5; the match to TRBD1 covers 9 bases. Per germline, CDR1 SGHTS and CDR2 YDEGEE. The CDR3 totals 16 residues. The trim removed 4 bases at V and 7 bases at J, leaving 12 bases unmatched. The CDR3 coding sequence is TGTGCCAGCAGCAACGGACAGGGGCGGACGGGGCAGCCCCAGCATTTT. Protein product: CASSNGQGRTGQPQHF.

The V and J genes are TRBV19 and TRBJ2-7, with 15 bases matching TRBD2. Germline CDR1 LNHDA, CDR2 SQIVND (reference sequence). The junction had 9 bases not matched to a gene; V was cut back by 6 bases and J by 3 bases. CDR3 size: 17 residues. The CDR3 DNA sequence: TGTGCCAGTAGCTTCGGACTAGCGGGAGGGCCAAGCTACGAGCAGTACTTC. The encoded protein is CASSFGLAGGPSYEQYF.

Here the CDR3 reads CSASPWTAATNEKLFF. Here the CDR3 DNA reads TGCAGTGCTAGTCCTTGGACAGCCGCAACTAATGAAAAACTGTTTTTT. The chain joins TRBV20-1 to TRBJ1-4, with D possibly being TRBD1 (6 bases). CDR1 and CDR2 (germline): DFQATT, SNEGSKA (reference sequence). The CDR3 is 16 residues long. The V gene lost 3 bases and the J gene lost 0 bases, with 14 bases spanning the gap.

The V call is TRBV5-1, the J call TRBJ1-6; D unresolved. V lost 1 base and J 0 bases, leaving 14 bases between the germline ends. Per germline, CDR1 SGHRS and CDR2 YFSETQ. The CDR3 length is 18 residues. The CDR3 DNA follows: TGCGCCAGCAGCTTGTTTGGGTTTAGGAGCTCCTATAATTCACCCCTCCACTTT. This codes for CASSLFGFRSSYNSPLHF.

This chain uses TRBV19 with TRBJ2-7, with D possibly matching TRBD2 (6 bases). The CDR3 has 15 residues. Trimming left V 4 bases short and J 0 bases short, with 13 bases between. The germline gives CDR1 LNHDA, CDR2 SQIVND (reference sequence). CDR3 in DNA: TGTGCCAGTAGTACAGGGACTCACAGCTCCTACGAGCAGTACTTC. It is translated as CASSTGTHSSYEQYF.

The CDR3, as DNA: TGTGCCAGCAGCCCGGGACAGCGAGACACCGGGGAGCTGTTTTTT. Its translation is CASSPGQRDTGELFF. V is TRBV5-4 and J is TRBJ2-2; 7 bases map to TRBD1. The V and J ends lost 4 bases and 3 bases, in that order; junction bases with no gene match: 6. This CDR3 has 15 amino acids. Germline V gene lookup returns CDR1 SGHNT and CDR2 YYREEE (reference sequence).

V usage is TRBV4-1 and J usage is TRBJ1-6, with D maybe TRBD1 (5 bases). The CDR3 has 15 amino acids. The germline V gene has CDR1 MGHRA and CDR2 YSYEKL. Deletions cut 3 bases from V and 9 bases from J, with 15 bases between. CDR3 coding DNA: TGCGCCAGCAGCCAGGGGCCGGAGACTAGTTCACCCCTCCACTTT. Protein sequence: CASSQGPETSSPLHF.

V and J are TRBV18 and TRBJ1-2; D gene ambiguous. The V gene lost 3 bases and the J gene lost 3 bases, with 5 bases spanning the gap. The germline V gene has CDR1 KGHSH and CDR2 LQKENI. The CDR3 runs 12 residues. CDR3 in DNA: TGTGCCAGCTCACCCGCGGACTATGGCTACACCTTC. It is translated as CASSPADYGYTF.

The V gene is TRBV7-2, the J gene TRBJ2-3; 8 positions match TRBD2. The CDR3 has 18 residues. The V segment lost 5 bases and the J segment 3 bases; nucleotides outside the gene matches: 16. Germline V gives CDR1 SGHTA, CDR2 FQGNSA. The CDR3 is CASSVVYRAGDPTDTQYF. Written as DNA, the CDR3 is TGTGCCAGCAGCGTCGTCTACCGAGCGGGAGACCCTACAGATACGCAGTATTTT.

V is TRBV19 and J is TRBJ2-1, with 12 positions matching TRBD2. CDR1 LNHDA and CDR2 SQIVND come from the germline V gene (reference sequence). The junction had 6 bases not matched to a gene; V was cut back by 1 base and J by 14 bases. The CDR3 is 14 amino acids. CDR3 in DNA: TGTGCCAGTAGTATAGGGCTAGCGGGAGGGCCCAAGTTCTTC. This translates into CASSIGLAGGPKFF. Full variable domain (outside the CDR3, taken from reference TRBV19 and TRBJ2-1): DGGITQSPKYLFRKEGQNVTLSCEQNLNHDAMYWYRQDPGQGLRLIYYSQIVNDFQKGDIAEGYSVSREKKESFPLTVTSAQKNPTAFYLCASSIGLAGGPKFFGPGTRLTVL.

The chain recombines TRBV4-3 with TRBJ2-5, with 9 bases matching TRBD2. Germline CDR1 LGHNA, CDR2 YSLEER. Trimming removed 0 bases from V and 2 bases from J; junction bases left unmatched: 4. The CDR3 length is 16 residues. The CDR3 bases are TGCGCCAGCAGCCAAGATAGGGCGGGAGGGCAAGAGACCCAGTACTTC. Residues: CASSQDRAGGQETQYF.

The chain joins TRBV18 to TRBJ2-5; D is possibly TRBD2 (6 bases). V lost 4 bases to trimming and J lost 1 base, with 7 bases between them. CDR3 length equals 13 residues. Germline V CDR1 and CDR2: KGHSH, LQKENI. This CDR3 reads CASSRDFQETQYF. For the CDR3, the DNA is TGTGCCAGCTCACGGGACTTCCAAGAGACCCAGTACTTC.

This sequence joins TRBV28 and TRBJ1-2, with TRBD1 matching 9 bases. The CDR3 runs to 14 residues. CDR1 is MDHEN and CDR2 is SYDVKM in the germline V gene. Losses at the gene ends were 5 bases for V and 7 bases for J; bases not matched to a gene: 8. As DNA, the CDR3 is TGTGCCAGCAGTACCACAGGGGGCAAAAGTGGCTACACCTTC. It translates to CASSTTGGKSGYTF.

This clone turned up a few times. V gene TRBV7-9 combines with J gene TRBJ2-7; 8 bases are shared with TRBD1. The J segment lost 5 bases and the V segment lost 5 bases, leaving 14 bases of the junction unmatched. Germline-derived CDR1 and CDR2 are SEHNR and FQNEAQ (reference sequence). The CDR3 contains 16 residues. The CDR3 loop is CASSLPQGATNDEQYF. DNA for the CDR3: TGTGCCAGCAGCCTACCGCAGGGGGCCACCAACGACGAGCAGTACTTC.

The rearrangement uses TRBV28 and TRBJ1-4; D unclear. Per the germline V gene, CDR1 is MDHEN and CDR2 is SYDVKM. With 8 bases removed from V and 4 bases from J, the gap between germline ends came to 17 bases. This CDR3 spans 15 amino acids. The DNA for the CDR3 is TGTGCCAGCTTTGGGGTTTCCGGGAATAATGAAAAACTGTTTTTT. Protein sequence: CASFGVSGNNEKLFF.

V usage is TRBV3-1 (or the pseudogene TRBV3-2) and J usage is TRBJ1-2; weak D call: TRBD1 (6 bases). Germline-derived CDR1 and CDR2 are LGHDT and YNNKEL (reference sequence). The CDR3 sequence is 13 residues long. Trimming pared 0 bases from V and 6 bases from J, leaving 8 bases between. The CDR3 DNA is TGTGCCAGCAGCCAAGAGGACAGACATGGCTACACCTTC. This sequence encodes CASSQEDRHGYTF.